This TCR beta chain originates from a study of T cell repertoires in cytomegalovirus infection. Study as a whole: Public TCR beta signatures marked donors with CMV infection and the matching HLA. Study-level points and caveats: The study found HLA-C-restricted CMV-specific TCR beta clonotypes dominating the ex vivo response. The cumulative frequency of public TCR beta families distinguished individuals who carried CMV together with the relevant HLA.

Germline V gene sequence: CDR1 MDHEN, CDR2 SYDVKM. The CDR3 totals 17 residues. The junction had 11 bases not matched to a gene; V was cut back by 2 bases and J by 7 bases. This clonotype came up once. Its specificity is unknown. TCRdb itself ran the reads through MiXCR, one entry per CDR3 protein. The sample lists around 740,000 distinct CDR3 sequences; approximately 34% were seen once. The sequence derives from a human donor in good health (CMV status not recorded). Some clones in this sample may be carry-over from other donors' samples. Sequencing was carried out using PBMCs. The rearrangement links TRBV28 to TRBJ2-1; 10 bases are shared with TRBD2. In DNA, the CDR3 is TGTGCCAGCAGTTTACCCCCCACTAGCGGGGCCGGGAATGAGCAGTTCTTC. Its translation is CASSLPPTSGAGNEQFF.